Presented here are 23 T cell receptor beta chains from one specimen sequenced in a study of naive and memory T cell subsets. An oligonucleotide containing a UMI was ligated to the 3' end of TCR cDNA. The SP2 primer and nested alpha and beta constant region primers amplified ligated cDNA in four rounds. TCRdb re-derived calls from the 5' RACE reads in MiXCR, one entry per CDR3 protein. The table records about 48,000 distinct CDR3 sequences, 4.7% of them present only once. These receptor sequences come from a female donor in good health.

This clonotype was seen many times. For the CDR3, the DNA is TGTGCCAGTAGGGCACAGGGTGGGACCGGGGAGCTGTTTTTT. This gives the protein CASRAQGGTGELFF. The chain couples TRBV19 to TRBJ2-2; D may be TRBD1 (6 bases). This CDR3 is 14 amino acids long. Looked up from germline, CDR1 is LNHDA and CDR2 is SQIVND (reference sequence). The V end was cut by 6 bases, the J end by 5 bases, with 13 bases between.

This clonotype has ten or more counts. The chain combines TRBV12-3 or TRBV12-4 with TRBJ2-7; D remains ambiguous. Trimming stripped 2 bases from V and 2 bases from J, with 4 bases between. This CDR3 comprises 12 residues. CDR3 amino acids: CASSLRPYEQYF. CDR3 sequence (DNA): TGTGCCAGCAGTTTAAGACCCTACGAGCAGTACTTC.

Comment on this clonotype: A much larger clone lies a single base off, so this may be a read error. The rearrangement joins TRBV7-9 to TRBJ2-5, with D tentatively TRBD1 or TRBD2 (5 bases each). Germline CDR1 SEHNR, CDR2 FQNEAQ (reference sequence). The CDR3 has 14 amino acids. CDR3 loop: CASSLIRGVEIQYF. In DNA form, the CDR3 reads TGTGCCAGCAGCTTAATACGGGGCGTTGAGATCCAGTACTTC.

This clonotype has a count of ten or more. The chain uses TRBV28 and TRBJ1-2; 9 bases fit TRBD1. Germline V lookup: CDR1 MDHEN, CDR2 SYDVKM. CDR3 length: 15 residues. The V and J ends lost 5 bases and 3 bases, in that order; junction bases with no gene match: 7. CDR3 protein: CASSIPGQGDYGYTF. DNA of the CDR3: TGTGCCAGCAGTATTCCGGGACAGGGAGACTATGGCTACACCTTC.

This clonotype appeared many times. The chain joins TRBV7-9 to TRBJ2-5, with D possibly TRBD1 on 5 matching bases. V was shortened by 1 base and J by 4 bases, with 7 bases between the two germline ends. CDR3 length equals 13 residues. The germline CDR1 and CDR2 sequences are SEHNR and FQNEAQ (reference sequence). The CDR3 nucleotides are TGTGCCAGCAGCTTAGGGGGCTTAGAGACCCAGTACTTC. Translating gives CASSLGGLETQYF.

This clonotype showed up just a few times. This chain joins TRBV29-1 and TRBJ2-7; 10 nucleotides agree with TRBD2. Germline V gene sequence: CDR1 SQVTM, CDR2 ANQGSEA. The CDR3 length is 15 residues. J was trimmed by 3 bases and V by 6 bases; bases with no gene match: 11. CDR3 in amino acids: CSVPQLAGLIYEQYF. For the CDR3, the DNA is TGCAGCGTGCCCCAACTAGCGGGACTGATCTACGAGCAGTACTTC.

This clonotype was counted between two and nine times. This chain connects TRBV6-2 or TRBV6-3 to TRBJ2-3, with 11 bases lining up with TRBD2. This CDR3 spans 16 amino acids. Germline assignment: CDR1 MNHEY and CDR2 SVGEGT. J gave up 6 bases and V 8 bases, and 13 bases lay outside the gene matches. The CDR3 DNA reads TGTGCCAGCGGGGGGAGACTAGCGGGAATTGTGGATACGCAGTATTTT. It codes for CASGGRLAGIVDTQYF.

The chain carries TRBV28 and TRBJ2-7; no firm D call. The CDR3 runs 15 residues. In germline, CDR1 is MDHEN, CDR2 SYDVKM. V was clipped by 3 bases and J by 5 bases, with 17 bases between them. The chain's CDR3 is CASSFRPTLFDEQYF. Here the CDR3 DNA reads TGTGCCAGCAGTTTTAGGCCCACCCTATTCGACGAGCAGTACTTC.

The table lists this clonotype with many counts. The gene calls are TRBV5-1 and TRBJ1-6, with D tentatively TRBD1 (5 bases). This CDR3 contains 18 residues. V was cut by 4 bases and J by 0 bases, with 17 bases left in between. CDR1 and CDR2 from the germline V gene are SGHRS and YFSETQ. The CDR3 bases are TGCGCCAGCAGCCCATGGATGCGGGGGAGCTCCTATAATTCACCCCTCCACTTT. It codes for CASSPWMRGSSYNSPLHF.

There are many counts of this clonotype. The chain employs TRBV4-3 and TRBJ2-7; D unclear. This CDR3 contains 14 residues. Trimming shortened V by 4 bases and J by 4 bases, and 14 bases separated the two germline ends. CDR1 is LGHNA and CDR2 is YSLEER in the germline V gene. The CDR3 here is CASSRRAENYEQYF. The DNA for the CDR3 is TGCGCCAGCAGCCGTAGGGCGGAGAATTACGAGCAGTACTTC.

This clonotype was found many times. The chain couples TRBV5-5 to TRBJ1-5; tentatively, D is TRBD1 (5 bases). The CDR3 is made up of 14 amino acids. The V end was cut by 1 base, the J end by 6 bases, with 11 bases between. Per the germline V gene, CDR1 is SGHKS and CDR2 is YYEKEE (reference sequence). The CDR3 DNA reads as TGTGCCAGCAGCTTGCCTATTGGGGGTCAGCCCCAGCATTTT. This encodes CASSLPIGGQPQHF.

This clonotype was observed many times. The chain has TRBV7-9 and TRBJ2-1, with TRBD2 matching 8 bases. The J segment lost 10 bases and the V segment lost 4 bases, leaving 9 bases of the junction unmatched. The CDR3 spans 14 residues. Germline assignment: CDR1 SEHNR and CDR2 FQNEAQ (reference sequence). The CDR3 region has the DNA TGTGCCAGCAGCTCGATTAGCGGGACTGGCGAGCAGTTCTTC. As protein: CASSSISGTGEQFF.

This clonotype came up many times. CDR3 in DNA: TGCAGCGTTGAAGCTTGGCAGGGGCGTGAGACCCAGTACTTC. Translating gives CSVEAWQGRETQYF. V usage is TRBV29-1 and J usage is TRBJ2-5; D is perhaps TRBD1 (6 bases). Trimming pared 1 base from V and 5 bases from J, leaving 14 bases between. CDR1 SQVTM and CDR2 ANQGSEA come from the germline V gene. The CDR3 contains 14 residues.

Ten or more counts support this clonotype. This chain joins TRBV5-4 and TRBJ1-4, with TRBD1 identical over 7 bases. The germline gives CDR1 SGHNT, CDR2 YYREEE (reference sequence). This CDR3 contains 14 residues. V lost 1 base and J lost 8; bases outside the gene matches: 5. DNA for the CDR3: TGTGCCAGCAGCTTGAGGGACAGAGGGGAAAAACTGTTTTTT. Translated: CASSLRDRGEKLFF.

This clonotype was seen many times. The chain uses TRBV20-1 and TRBJ1-2, with D possibly being TRBD1 (6 bases). Trimming left V 5 bases short and J 2 bases short, with 9 bases between. This CDR3 is 12 amino acids long. Germline CDR1 is DFQATT and CDR2 is SNEGSKA (reference sequence). This chain's CDR3 is CSAPRGNYGYTF. As DNA, the CDR3 is TGCAGTGCTCCCAGGGGCAACTATGGCTACACCTTC.

To note about this clonotype: Since a much larger clone is just one base distant, this may be a read error. The chain is built from TRBV20-1 and TRBJ2-3; no clear D gene. The CDR3 is 14 residues long. Trimming cost V 6 bases and J 5 bases, with 18 bases left between them. Germline CDR1 DFQATT, CDR2 SNEGSKA (reference sequence). CDR3 region: CSATELPPIDTQYF. DNA of the CDR3: TGCAGTGCCACCGAACTCCCTCCCATAGATACGCAGTATTTT.

This clonotype was recorded at least ten times. This chain connects TRBV5-1 to TRBJ2-1; D is undetermined. The CDR3 is made up of 11 amino acids. The V end was cut by 2 bases, the J end by 7 bases, with 4 bases between. Germline loops: CDR1 SGHRS, CDR2 YFSETQ. The CDR3 loop is CASSFRNEQFF. In nucleotides, the CDR3 is TGCGCCAGCAGCTTCCGAAATGAGCAGTTCTTC.

This clonotype showed up many times. The chain couples TRBV28 to TRBJ2-7; D remains ambiguous. Germline V gene sequence: CDR1 MDHEN, CDR2 SYDVKM. This CDR3 comprises 15 residues. With 2 bases removed from V and 0 bases from J, the gap between germline ends came to 11 bases. The CDR3 here is CASSLAFGYSYEQYF. The DNA for the CDR3 is TGTGCCAGCAGTTTAGCGTTCGGTTACTCCTACGAGCAGTACTTC. Drawing the rest from reference TRBV28 and TRBJ2-7, the complete variable domain is DVKVTQSSRYLVKRTGEKVFLECVQDMDHENMFWYRQDPGLGLRLIYFSYDVKMKEKGDIPEGYSVSREKKERFSLILESASTNQTSMYLCASSLAFGYSYEQYFGPGTRLTVT.

In this sample, this clonotype turned up many times. The genes are TRBV5-5 and TRBJ2-4, with 8 bases lining up with TRBD1. Germline V gives CDR1 SGHKS, CDR2 YYEKEE (reference sequence). This CDR3 contains 15 residues. J gave up 6 bases and V 2 bases, and 7 bases lay outside the gene matches. CDR3 in DNA: TGTGCCAGCAGCTTAGACAGGGGACGATCAAACATTCAGTACTTC. As protein: CASSLDRGRSNIQYF.

This clonotype has ten or more counts. This chain uses TRBV10-3 with TRBJ2-7; D not resolved. The CDR3 length is 13 residues. Per the germline V gene, CDR1 is ENHRY and CDR2 is SYGVKD. Trimming took 4 bases from V and 0 from J, leaving 7 bases between them. The CDR3 sequence: CAISGRLSYEQYF. DNA of the CDR3: TGTGCCATCAGTGGTAGGCTCTCCTACGAGCAGTACTTC.

This clonotype was recorded at least ten times. V usage is TRBV5-4 and J usage is TRBJ2-2; TRBD1 matches at 7 bases. The CDR3 is made up of 15 amino acids. Trimming took 5 bases from V and 7 from J; bases not matched to a gene: 11. Germline CDR1 SGHNT, CDR2 YYREEE (reference sequence). In DNA, the CDR3 is TGTGCCAGCAGTACCGGGACAGATGGGATCGGGGAGCTGTTTTTT. It encodes CASSTGTDGIGELFF.

This clonotype was found many times. The chain uses TRBV13 and TRBJ1-2; 8 nucleotides line up with TRBD1. The germline V gene has CDR1 PRHDT and CDR2 FYEKMQ (reference sequence). This CDR3 is built from 13 residues. The trim removed 6 bases at V and 6 bases at J, leaving 6 bases unmatched. In nucleotides, the CDR3 is TGTGCCAGCAGACGGACAGGGAGTAATGGCTACACCTTC. It translates to CASRRTGSNGYTF.

This clonotype occurred many times. This sequence joins TRBV7-9 and TRBJ1-2; TRBD1 might be the D (6 bases). Trimming took off 3 bases at V and 8 bases at J, with 16 bases between the two ends. The CDR3 extends over 14 amino acids. Germline-derived CDR1 and CDR2 are SEHNR and FQNEAQ (reference sequence). This CDR3 reads CASSFQNVGGGYTF. The CDR3 DNA reads as TGTGCCAGCAGCTTTCAGAACGTGGGGGGCGGCTACACCTTC.